Each of the 32 T cell receptor beta chains below was sequenced from the same sample in a study of blood T cell repertoires in COVID-19. Only in-frame clones appear in the TCRdb table, and some are missing; sequencing was by immunoSEQ multiplex PCR. This sample has approximately 300,000 clones; about 92% occur once, and the top ten carry 2.6%. Source material: PBMCs or T cells enriched from blood (not recorded which). The source is a man in his sixties who had recovered from COVID-19.

The chain joins TRBV11-2 to TRBJ1-5, with D possibly TRBD1 on 6 matching bases. Trimming shortened V by 5 bases and J by 10 bases, and 18 bases separated the two germline ends. There are 14 residues in the CDR3. Germline V gene lookup returns CDR1 SGHAT and CDR2 FQNNGV. CDR3 nucleotide sequence: TGTGCCAGCAGCCCGGGCAGGGGTCTGGGCCCCCAGCATTTT. It is translated as CASSPGRGLGPQHF.

The rearrangement joins TRBV5-1 to TRBJ2-3; the match to TRBD1 covers 11 bases. The CDR3 runs 16 residues. The V gene's germline CDR1 is SGHRS and CDR2 YFSETQ. V gave up 1 base and J gave up 3 bases; unmatched junction bases: 4. CDR3 residues: CASSLTGTGGTDTQYF. CDR3 DNA: TGCGCCAGCAGCTTGACCGGGACAGGGGGAACAGATACGCAGTATTTT.

V and J are TRBV18 and TRBJ1-3, with D perhaps matching TRBD1 (5 bases). The CDR3 contains 15 residues. CDR1 and CDR2 (germline): KGHSH, LQKENI. V lost 3 bases, J lost 5 bases, and 14 bases lay in between. CDR3 protein: CASSPVQGSRNTIYF. The CDR3 bases are TGTGCCAGCTCACCTGTCCAGGGTTCTCGAAACACCATATATTTT.

The chain has TRBV2 and TRBJ2-7; TRBD2 matches 7 bases. The V gene's germline CDR1 is SNHLY and CDR2 FYNNEI. The CDR3 extends over 14 amino acids. Unmatched junction bases numbered 8, after V lost 7 bases and J lost 2 bases. CDR3 sequence reads: CASTGLVNAYEQYF. CDR3 nucleotides: TGTGCCAGCACCGGACTAGTCAATGCCTACGAGCAGTACTTC.

The chain combines TRBV6-6 with TRBJ1-3, with 7 bases that match TRBD1. V dropped 5 bases and J dropped 6; count of bases not matched to a gene: 10. The CDR3 contains 15 residues. CDR1 is MNHNY and CDR2 is SVGAGI in the germline V gene (reference sequence). Here the CDR3 DNA reads TGTGCCAGCAGTCGAAAGACCGGGACAGCAAACACCATATATTTT. It encodes CASSRKTGTANTIYF.

The CDR3 region is CASSVEGSNQPQHF. The DNA of the CDR3 is TGTGCCAGCAGCGTCGAGGGAAGCAATCAGCCCCAGCATTTT. The V and J genes are TRBV9 and TRBJ1-5; D unresolved. The CDR3 contains 14 residues. Germline-derived CDR1 and CDR2 are SGDLS and YYNGEE. V shed 2 bases and J shed 1 base, with 7 bases lying between them.

Only one count was recorded for this clone. The chain joins TRBV5-8 to TRBJ1-5; weak D call: TRBD1 (6 bases). The CDR3 is made up of 15 amino acids. Trimming took 1 base from V and 0 from J, leaving 8 bases between them. CDR1 is SGHTS and CDR2 is YDEGEE in the germline V gene. The CDR3 DNA is TGTGCCAGCAGCTTGTTACAGGGTAGCAATCAGCCCCAGCATTTT. Amino acids: CASSLLQGSNQPQHF.

The rearrangement joins TRBV27 to TRBJ2-7; 7 bases are shared with TRBD2. V dropped 6 bases and J dropped 2; count of bases not matched to a gene: 4. CDR3 length equals 13 residues. Germline V gene lookup returns CDR1 MNHEY and CDR2 SMNVEV (reference sequence). CDR3 loop: CASSSGTTYEQYF. CDR3 in DNA: TGTGCCAGCAGCTCCGGGACTACCTACGAGCAGTACTTC.

This clone appeared once. The J gene is TRBJ2-7, the V gene TRBV14; 8 nucleotides align to TRBD1. Germline loops: CDR1 SGHDN, CDR2 FVKESK. After removal of 8 bases from V and 8 bases from J, the junction contained 11 bases not matched to a gene. The CDR3 is 13 residues long. CDR3 in DNA: TGTGCCAGCCGGGGACAGGCGACCGCGCAGCAGTACTTC. This translates into CASRGQATAQQYF.

This chain connects TRBV4-2 to TRBJ2-1, with D tentatively TRBD2 (5 bases). CDR1 is LGHNA, CDR2 YNFKEQ, per germline. The V and J ends lost 4 bases and 6 bases respectively, with 13 bases between them. There are 14 residues in the CDR3. CDR3 amino acids: CASSPWTDSNEQFF. CDR3 nucleotides: TGTGCCAGCAGCCCCTGGACGGACTCCAATGAGCAGTTCTTC.

The gene calls are TRBV30 and TRBJ2-4; TRBD2 aligns across 15 bases. Germline trimming cut 7 bases from V and 2 bases from J; bases unmatched to any gene: 6. Germline lookup yields CDR1 GTSNPN and CDR2 SVGIG (reference sequence). CDR3 length equals 16 residues. The chain's CDR3 is CASGLAGGPSKNIQYF. CDR3 sequence (DNA): TGTGCCTCTGGACTAGCGGGAGGGCCGTCCAAAAACATTCAGTACTTC.

The V gene is TRBV7-2, the J gene TRBJ2-3; TRBD2 is a possible D gene (6 bases). V shed 3 bases and J shed 8 bases, with 18 bases lying between them. The CDR3 length is 15 residues. The germline V gene encodes CDR1 SGHTA and CDR2 FQGNSA. CDR3 sequence: CASSFRGGWDGTQYF. The DNA of the CDR3 is TGTGCCAGCAGCTTTCGTGGGGGGTGGGACGGTACGCAGTATTTT.

The rearrangement links TRBV2 to TRBJ2-5; 7 bases line up with TRBD2. Trimming cost V 11 bases and J 5 bases; bases outside gene matches: 5. CDR1 SNHLY and CDR2 FYNNEI come from the germline V gene. The CDR3 covers 11 residues. The CDR3 nucleotides read TGTGCCGCGGGGGTGGGGGAGACCCAGTACTTC. It is translated as CAAGVGETQYF. Supplemented by reference TRBV2 and TRBJ2-5, the full variable domain reads EPEVTQTPSHQVTQMGQEVILRCVPISNHLYFYWYRQILGQKVEFLVSFYNNEISEKSEIFDDQFSVERPDGSNFTLKIRSTKLEDSAMYFCAAGVGETQYFGPGTRLLVL.

The chain combines TRBV11-2 with TRBJ2-1; 8 bases are shared with TRBD1. The CDR3 spans 16 residues. The V gene end was trimmed by 1 base and the J gene end by 9 bases; junction bases not matched to a gene: 11. The germline V gene has CDR1 SGHAT and CDR2 FQNNGV. The CDR3: CASSLVAGAGGIEQFF. CDR3 nucleotides: TGTGCCAGCAGCTTAGTGGCGGGTGCAGGGGGCATTGAGCAGTTCTTC.

J is TRBJ2-5 and V is TRBV6-5, with D possibly matching TRBD2 (5 bases). Trimming pared 4 bases from V and 1 base from J, leaving 10 bases between. The germline V gene encodes CDR1 MNHEY and CDR2 SVGAGI. The length of the CDR3 is 14 residues. The CDR3 bases are TGTGCCAGCAGTTTGGGCGGGTTCCAAGAGACCCAGTACTTC. It yields the protein CASSLGGFQETQYF.

J is TRBJ2-3 and V is TRBV5-1; 10 positions agree with TRBD2. V lost 4 bases, J lost 0 bases, and 11 bases stayed unmatched. Germline CDR1 is SGHRS and CDR2 is YFSETQ. CDR3 length: 18 residues. Here the CDR3 DNA reads TGCGCCAGCAGCAGAAGCGGGAGGGCCCTTACTAGCACAGATACGCAGTATTTT. Translation: CASSRSGRALTSTDTQYF. Full variable domain (rest looked up from reference TRBV5-1 and TRBJ2-3): KAGVTQTPRYLIKTRGQQVTLSCSPISGHRSVSWYQQTPGQGLQFLFEYFSETQRNKGNFPGRFSGRQFSNSRSEMNVSTLELGDSALYLCASSRSGRALTSTDTQYFGPGTRLTVL.

The chain recombines TRBV7-6 with TRBJ2-1, with TRBD2 matching over 7 bases. V lost 4 bases and J lost 6; bases outside the gene matches: 12. The CDR3 totals 16 residues. Germline lookup yields CDR1 SGHVS and CDR2 FNYEAQ. The CDR3 reads CASSSPAGWGTNEQFF. CDR3 sequence (DNA): TGTGCCAGCAGCTCCCCAGCGGGGTGGGGGACCAATGAGCAGTTCTTC.

This chain links TRBV18 with TRBJ2-7; TRBD1 matches at 9 bases. Germline V gene data show CDR1 as KGHSH and CDR2 as LQKENI. Trimming took 3 bases from V and 3 from J; bases not matched to a gene: 3. The length of the CDR3 is 14 residues. CDR3 DNA: TGTGCCAGCTCACCGGGACAGGGAAACTACGAGCAGTACTTC. The encoded protein is CASSPGQGNYEQYF.

V usage is TRBV27 and J usage is TRBJ2-7; D not resolved. Germline V gene data show CDR1 as MNHEY and CDR2 as SMNVEV (reference sequence). V lost 2 bases and J lost 3, with 11 bases in between. This CDR3 spans 14 amino acids. CDR3 residues: CASSLASVLYEQYF. The CDR3 bases are TGTGCCAGCAGTTTAGCGAGCGTACTCTACGAGCAGTACTTC.

As to this clone: Distinct nucleotide sequences in the sample also encode this CDR3. The genes are TRBV13 and TRBJ2-5; 10 bases map to TRBD2. This CDR3 comprises 14 residues. J lost 5 bases, V lost 5 bases, and 5 bases had no gene match. The germline V gene has CDR1 PRHDT and CDR2 FYEKMQ (reference sequence). The chain's CDR3 is CASSLRTSGETQYF. The CDR3 region has the DNA TGTGCCAGCAGCCTACGGACTAGCGGCGAGACCCAGTACTTC.

The chain carries TRBV3-1 (or the pseudogene TRBV3-2) and TRBJ1-1; D gene uncertain. Germline-derived CDR1 and CDR2 are LGHDT and YNNKEL (reference sequence). The CDR3 consists of 15 residues. The germline V and J ends were trimmed by 1 base and 1 base, with 10 bases remaining between them. The CDR3 reads CASSQVVGGNTEAFF. CDR3 DNA sequence: TGTGCCAGCAGCCAAGTAGTGGGAGGGAACACTGAAGCTTTCTTT.

J is TRBJ2-7 and V is TRBV18; 9 nucleotides align to TRBD1. The CDR3 has 16 residues. Germline CDR1 reads KGHSH; CDR2 reads LQKENI. Trimming cost V 3 bases and J 1 base; bases outside gene matches: 7. CDR3 bases: TGTGCCAGCTCACCTCGCGGACAGGGGACATCCTACGAGCAGTACTTC. Translated, it gives CASSPRGQGTSYEQYF.

This chain links TRBV7-9 with TRBJ1-2; 7 nucleotides agree with TRBD1. CDR3 size: 12 residues. Germline CDR1 SEHNR, CDR2 FQNEAQ (reference sequence). Trimming cost V 3 bases and J 6 bases; bases outside gene matches: 1. The CDR3 region has the DNA TGTGCCAGCAGCTTTACAGGGGATGGCTACACCTTC. This gives the protein CASSFTGDGYTF.

The V and J genes are TRBV12-5 and TRBJ1-5; perhaps TRBD1 as D (6 bases). The CDR3 contains 19 residues. Trimming cost V 0 bases and J 1 base, with 19 bases left between them. The germline CDR1 and CDR2 sequences are LGHNT and FRNRAP. In nucleotides, the CDR3 is TGTGCTAGTGGTTTGGTGGACGCCCTGGGGGCGTTGAGCAATCAGCCCCAGCATTTT. Its translation is CASGLVDALGALSNQPQHF.

The chain employs TRBV7-2 and TRBJ1-1, with D perhaps matching TRBD1 (6 bases). The ends were cut back, 0 bases at V and 7 bases at J, with 12 bases in the middle. The length of the CDR3 is 14 residues. The germline CDR1 and CDR2 sequences are SGHTA and FQGNSA. The CDR3 sequence: CASSLAGGRSEAFF. The CDR3, as DNA: TGTGCCAGCAGCTTAGCTGGGGGCAGGAGTGAAGCTTTCTTT.

The chain uses TRBV27 and TRBJ2-7; D might be TRBD1 (8 bases). V was cut by 3 bases and J by 6 bases, with 15 bases left in between. This CDR3 is 14 amino acids long. From germline, CDR1 is MNHEY and CDR2 SMNVEV (reference sequence). Here the CDR3 reads CASSLSGTGGEQYF. CDR3 DNA sequence: TGTGCCAGCAGTTTGAGCGGGACAGGCGGCGAGCAGTACTTC.

The gene calls are TRBV4-1 and TRBJ1-5; tentative D call: TRBD1 (5 bases). Germline loops: CDR1 MGHRA, CDR2 YSYEKL. The CDR3 is made up of 14 amino acids. Trimming left V 6 bases short and J 7 bases short, with 16 bases between. The CDR3 nucleotides are TGCGCCAGCAGTCCGTCGACAGCCGGACAGCCCCAGCATTTT. Translating it yields CASSPSTAGQPQHF.

This clone was counted a single time. V gene TRBV6-5 combines with J gene TRBJ2-5, with a possible D match to TRBD2 (6 bases). Trimming took 8 bases from V and 1 from J, leaving 14 bases between them. Germline CDR1 reads MNHEY; CDR2 reads SVGAGI. The CDR3 sequence is 14 residues long. Here the CDR3 DNA reads TGTGCCAGCCTCCAGGCGGGGCGCCAAGAGACCCAGTACTTC. Protein sequence: CASLQAGRQETQYF.

This rearrangement joins TRBV27 to TRBJ1-2; 8 bases align to TRBD1. With V trimmed by 3 bases and J by 4 bases, 4 bases remained unmatched. This CDR3 is built from 14 residues. Per germline, CDR1 MNHEY and CDR2 SMNVEV (reference sequence). The CDR3 is CASSFTGTGYGYTF. DNA for the CDR3: TGTGCCAGCAGTTTCACCGGGACAGGCTATGGCTACACCTTC.

The CDR3 is CASTVSGQPPYEQYF. CDR3 DNA: TGTGCCAGCACCGTCTCTGGACAGCCACCCTACGAGCAGTACTTC. This chain connects TRBV6-7 to TRBJ2-7, with a possible D match to TRBD1 (6 bases). TRBV6-7 is an ORF, with its function uncertain. The CDR3 covers 15 residues. V was shortened by 7 bases and J by 2 bases, with 18 bases between the two germline ends.

The chain is built from TRBV20-1 and TRBJ2-5; TRBD2 might be the D (5 bases). The V and J ends lost 6 bases and 14 bases respectively, with 19 bases between them. This CDR3 has 11 residues. The germline V gene has CDR1 DFQATT and CDR2 SNEGSKA (reference sequence). The CDR3 nucleotides are TGCAGTGCCGCCTGGGGAGACATCCAATACTTC. Translating gives CSAAWGDIQYF.

V is TRBV19 and J is TRBJ2-3; TRBD2 matches 8 bases. Per germline, CDR1 LNHDA and CDR2 SQIVND (reference sequence). The V segment lost 6 bases and the J segment 2 bases; nucleotides outside the gene matches: 7. CDR3 size: 15 residues. CDR3 in amino acids: CASRSSGGITDTQYF. Here the CDR3 DNA reads TGTGCCAGTAGATCCAGCGGGGGTATCACAGATACGCAGTATTTT. Full variable domain (rest looked up from reference TRBV19 and TRBJ2-3): DGGITQSPKYLFRKEGQNVTLSCEQNLNHDAMYWYRQDPGQGLRLIYYSQIVNDFQKGDIAEGYSVSREKKESFPLTVTSAQKNPTAFYLCASRSSGGITDTQYFGPGTRLTVL.